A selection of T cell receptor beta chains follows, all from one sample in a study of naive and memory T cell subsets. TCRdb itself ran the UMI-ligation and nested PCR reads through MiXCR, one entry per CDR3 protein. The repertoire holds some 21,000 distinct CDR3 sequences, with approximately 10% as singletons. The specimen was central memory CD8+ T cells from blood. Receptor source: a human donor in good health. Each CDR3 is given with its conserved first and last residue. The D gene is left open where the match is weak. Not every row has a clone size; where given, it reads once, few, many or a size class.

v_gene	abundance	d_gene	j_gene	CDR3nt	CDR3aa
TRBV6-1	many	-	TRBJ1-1	TGTGCCAGCAGTGAAGCCATGAACACTGAAGCTTTCTTT	CASSEAMNTEAFF
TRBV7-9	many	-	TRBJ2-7	TGTGCCAGCAGCTTAGTGGAGGCGGTGTACGAGCAGTACTTC	CASSLVEAVYEQYF
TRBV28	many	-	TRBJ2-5	TGTGCCAGCATGAAGTACCAAGAGACCCAGTACTTC	CASMKYQETQYF
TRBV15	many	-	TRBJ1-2	TGTGCCACCAGCAGGGGAGGAACCTACACCTTC	CATSRGGTYTF
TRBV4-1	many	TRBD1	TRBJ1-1	TGCGCCAGCAGCCCAGAAGGGGGACAGGGAATCTTTCGGGAAGCTTTCTTT	CASSPEGGQGIFREAFF
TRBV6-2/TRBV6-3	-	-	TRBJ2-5	TGTGCCAGCAGTTACGACGTGTTTGAAGGTGGAGAGACCCAGTACTTC	CASSYDVFEGGETQYF
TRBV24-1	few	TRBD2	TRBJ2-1	TGTGCCACCAGTGGGCCAAGCGGGACCCCGCGCTCCTACAATGAGCAGTTCTTC	CATSGPSGTPRSYNEQFF
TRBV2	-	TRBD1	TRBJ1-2	TGTGCCAGCATTCGGGACAGCACTAACTATGGCTACACCTTC	CASIRDSTNYGYTF
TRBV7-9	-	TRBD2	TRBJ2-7	TGTGCCAGCAGCCCCGCACCAATAGCGGGAGCGACTGAGCAGTACTTC	CASSPAPIAGATEQYF
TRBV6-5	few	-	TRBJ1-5	TGTGCCAGCAGGGCTGCCCGGGATAGCAATCAGCCCCAGCATTTT	CASRAARDSNQPQHF
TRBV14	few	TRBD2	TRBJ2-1	TGTGCCAGCAGCCAAGGACTAGCGGAGCTCTACAATGAGCAGTTCTTC	CASSQGLAELYNEQFF
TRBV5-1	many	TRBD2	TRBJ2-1	TGCGCCAGCAGCTTGTGGGCTAGCGGTCCGAATGAGCAGTTCTTC	CASSLWASGPNEQFF
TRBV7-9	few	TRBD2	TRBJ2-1	TGTGCCAGCAGCTTAGCGGCACTAGCGGGAGGGGGGGCCTACAATGAGCAGTTCTTC	CASSLAALAGGGAYNEQFF
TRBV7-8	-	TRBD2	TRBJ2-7	TGTGCCAGCAGCCGATCCCTAGCGGAGAGCTCCTACGAGCAGTACTTC	CASSRSLAESSYEQYF
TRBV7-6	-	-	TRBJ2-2	TGTGCCAGCAGCTTAGAGACAGGAACCGGGGAGCTGTTTTTT	CASSLETGTGELFF
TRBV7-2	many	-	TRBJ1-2	TGTGCCAGCAGCTTAGGTCCGAGGGAATCGGGCTACACCTTC	CASSLGPRESGYTF
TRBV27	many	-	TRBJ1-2	TGTGCCAGCAGTTTATCCCTAAACAGTGATCACTATGGCTACACCTTC	CASSLSLNSDHYGYTF
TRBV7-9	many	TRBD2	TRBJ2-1	TGTGCCAGCAGCGGACTAGCGGGAAGCTCCTACAATGAGCAGTTCTTC	CASSGLAGSSYNEQFF
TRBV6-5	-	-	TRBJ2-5	TGTGCCAGCAGTTACGCGTCCTGGCTCGGGATCCCGACCGGGACCCAGTACTTC	CASSYASWLGIPTGTQYF
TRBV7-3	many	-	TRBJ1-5	TGTGCCAGCAGCTTAAGTGGAGGGGGGAATCAGCCCCAGCATTTT	CASSLSGGGNQPQHF
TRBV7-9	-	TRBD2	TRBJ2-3	TGTGCCAGCAGCCCCCCCCCGGTAGCGGGAGCCCATACGCAGTATTTT	CASSPPPVAGAHTQYF
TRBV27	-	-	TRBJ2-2	TGTGCCAGCAGTTTATCGGCAGGGATGAACACCGGGGAGCTGTTTTTT	CASSLSAGMNTGELFF
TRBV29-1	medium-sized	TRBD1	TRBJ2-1	TGCAGCGTCGCCAGGGGGACAGGGGGCGTGAATGAGCAGTTCTTC	CSVARGTGGVNEQFF
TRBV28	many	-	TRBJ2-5	TGTGCCAGCAGTATTCTCCAAGAGACCCAGTACTTC	CASSILQETQYF
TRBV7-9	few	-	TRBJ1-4	TGTGCCAGCAGCGCCCTCAAGGCAACTAATGAAAAACTGTTTTTT	CASSALKATNEKLFF
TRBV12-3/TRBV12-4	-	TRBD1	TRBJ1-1	TGTGCCAGCAGTCTATCGGGACAGGGAGAAGGCACTGAAGCTTTCTTT	CASSLSGQGEGTEAFF
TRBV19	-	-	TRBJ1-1	TGTGCCAGTAGTATTCTGGCAGGGAACACTGAAGCTTTCTTT	CASSILAGNTEAFF
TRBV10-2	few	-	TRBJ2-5	TGCGCCAGCAGTGAATACGGGAAAGGCGAGACCCAGTACTTC	CASSEYGKGETQYF
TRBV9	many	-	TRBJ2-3	TGTGCCAGCAGGGGGCCCGGCACAGATACGCAGTATTTT	CASRGPGTDTQYF
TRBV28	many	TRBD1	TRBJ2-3	TGTGCCAGCAGTTCCGGGACAGGGGAGATAGATACGCAGTATTTT	CASSSGTGEIDTQYF
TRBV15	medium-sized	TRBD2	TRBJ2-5	TGTGCCACCAGTACGGGACTGCGGGAGAGGGGAGAGACCCAGTACTTC	CATSTGLRERGETQYF
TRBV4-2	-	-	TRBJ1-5	TGTGCCAGCAGCCAAGTTCGGGGTCATCAGCCCCAGCATTTT	CASSQVRGHQPQHF
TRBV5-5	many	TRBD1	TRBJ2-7	TGTGCCAGCAGCTTATGGGACAGCCCCTACGAGCAGTACTTC	CASSLWDSPYEQYF
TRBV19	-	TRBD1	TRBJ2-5	TGTGCCAGTCGGGCGCTAACAGGGGGCGCCGAGACCCAGTACTTC	CASRALTGGAETQYF
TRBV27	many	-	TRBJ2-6	TGTGCCAGCAGCACAAAACAGGACTCTGGGGCCAACGTCCTGACTTTC	CASSTKQDSGANVLTF
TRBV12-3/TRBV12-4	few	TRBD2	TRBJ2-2	TGTGCCAGCACCGGGACTAGCGGGAGGGCCATCACCGGGGAGCTGTTTTTT	CASTGTSGRAITGELFF
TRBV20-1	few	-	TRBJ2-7	TGCAGTGCTAGGTCGAGCGAAGACTACGAGCAGTACTTC	CSARSSEDYEQYF
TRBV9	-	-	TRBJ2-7	TGTGCCAGCAGCGTAGATGAAGGGACCTTCTACGAGCAGTACTTC	CASSVDEGTFYEQYF
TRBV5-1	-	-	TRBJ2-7	TGCGCCAGCAGCTTGGTTAACGTCGAGGCGGCCTACGAGCAGTACTTC	CASSLVNVEAAYEQYF
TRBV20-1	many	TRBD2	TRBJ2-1	TGCAGTGCTAGAGCGAGAGCGGGAGACGGTCACAATGAGCAGTTCTTC	CSARARAGDGHNEQFF